The 21 T cell receptor beta chains in this list originate from one sample, sequenced in a study of CD4 T cells in relation to SARS-CoV-2 and coronaviruses. These receptors' antigens are unknown. Assay used: immunoSEQ multiplex PCR; TCRdb lists only in-frame clones, some missing. Of about 36,000 clones in the sample, around three quarters are singletons; the top ten hold just over 20%. The sample taken for sequencing was memory CD4+ T cells from PBMCs, cultured in vitro. All receptors come from an adult with COVID-19.

The chain recombines TRBV28 with TRBJ2-1, with 7 bases fitting TRBD2. This CDR3 spans 16 amino acids. Germline CDR1 is MDHEN and CDR2 is SYDVKM. With V trimmed by 6 bases and J by 4 bases, 12 bases remained unmatched. CDR3 loop: CASSQSGRGAYNEQFF. The CDR3 DNA is TGTGCCAGCAGCCAATCGGGGAGGGGCGCTTACAATGAGCAGTTCTTC.

The CDR3 spells CASSRQGPPDNEQFF. The CDR3 nucleotides read TGTGCCAGCTCACGGCAGGGGCCCCCAGACAATGAGCAGTTCTTC. V usage is TRBV18 and J usage is TRBJ2-1; weak D call: TRBD1 (6 bases). The germline V gene has CDR1 KGHSH and CDR2 LQKENI. CDR3 size: 15 residues. Trimming cost V 4 bases and J 5 bases, with 15 bases left between them.

The CDR3 sequence is CASSRGTLITDTQYF. The CDR3 DNA sequence: TGTGCCAGCAGCCGAGGGACTTTAATCACAGATACGCAGTATTTT. The rearrangement joins TRBV3-1 (or the pseudogene TRBV3-2) to TRBJ2-3; D is possibly TRBD2 (6 bases). The CDR3 covers 15 residues. Germline V gives CDR1 LGHDT, CDR2 YNNKEL (reference sequence). Trimming took 4 bases from V and 2 from J, leaving 13 bases between them.

This sequence joins TRBV10-3 and TRBJ2-6, with 7 bases matching TRBD2. From germline, CDR1 is ENHRY and CDR2 SYGVKD. This CDR3 comprises 18 residues. V shed 3 bases and J 0 bases; nucleotides not matched to a gene: 8. The CDR3 DNA sequence: TGTGCCATCAGTGACCCCCAGGGAGGGCCCTCTGGGGCCAACGTCCTGACTTTC. Translation gives CAISDPQGGPSGANVLTF.

This clone has just a few counts. The rearrangement links TRBV20-1 to TRBJ2-7, with TRBD1 matching 8 bases. Looked up from germline, CDR1 is DFQATT and CDR2 is SNEGSKA (reference sequence). This CDR3 has 12 residues. The V gene end was trimmed by 6 bases and the J gene end by 7 bases; junction bases not matched to a gene: 8. CDR3 in DNA: TGCAGTGCGAGTGGACAGGGTGGAGAGCAGTACTTC. This sequence encodes CSASGQGGEQYF.

The CDR3 protein is CASIGLDREFSGNTIYF. The CDR3 nucleotides are TGTGCCAGTATTGGGCTGGACAGGGAGTTCTCTGGAAACACCATATATTTT. V and J are TRBV19 and TRBJ1-3; 8 positions match TRBD1. There are 17 residues in the CDR3. V dropped 7 bases and J dropped 0; count of bases not matched to a gene: 11. Germline CDR1 is LNHDA and CDR2 is SQIVND (reference sequence). Full variable domain (missing parts from reference TRBV19 and TRBJ1-3): DGGITQSPKYLFRKEGQNVTLSCEQNLNHDAMYWYRQDPGQGLRLIYYSQIVNDFQKGDIAEGYSVSREKKESFPLTVTSAQKNPTAFYLCASIGLDREFSGNTIYFGEGSWLTVV.

The genes are TRBV5-1 and TRBJ2-7, with 7 bases aligning to TRBD2. V lost 1 base and J lost 2; bases outside the gene matches: 9. This CDR3 is built from 16 residues. Germline CDR1 SGHRS, CDR2 YFSETQ. In DNA, the CDR3 is TGCGCCAGCAGCTTGAGGTCTAGCGGTGGGGCCTACGAGCAGTACTTC. Protein: CASSLRSSGGAYEQYF. The whole variable domain, remainder taken from reference TRBV5-1 and TRBJ2-7, is KAGVTQTPRYLIKTRGQQVTLSCSPISGHRSVSWYQQTPGQGLQFLFEYFSETQRNKGNFPGRFSGRQFSNSRSEMNVSTLELGDSALYLCASSLRSSGGAYEQYFGPGTRLTVT.

This rearrangement joins TRBV28 to TRBJ2-1; 8 bases are shared with TRBD2. The J segment lost 6 bases and the V segment lost 6 bases, leaving 13 bases of the junction unmatched. The V gene's germline CDR1 is MDHEN and CDR2 SYDVKM. The CDR3 totals 16 residues. CDR3 sequence: CASSRPLGLAVNEQFF. CDR3 in DNA: TGTGCCAGCAGCCGACCCCTCGGACTAGCAGTCAATGAGCAGTTCTTC.

The rearrangement links TRBV3-1 (or the pseudogene TRBV3-2) to TRBJ2-1, with TRBD2 matching 11 bases. CDR1 and CDR2 from the germline V gene are LGHDT and YNNKEL (reference sequence). V was pared by 2 bases and J by 6 bases, with 0 bases of the junction left unmatched. There are 14 residues in the CDR3. The CDR3 is CASSQLAGGNEQFF. CDR3 nucleotide sequence: TGTGCCAGCAGCCAACTAGCGGGAGGCAATGAGCAGTTCTTC.

The V gene is TRBV6-5, the J gene TRBJ2-7; the D is unclear. The CDR3 spans 11 residues. Germline V CDR1 and CDR2: MNHEY, SVGAGI. The V gene lost 7 bases and the J gene lost 3 bases, with 7 bases spanning the gap. CDR3 sequence (DNA): TGTGCCAGCATCAGAAGCTACGAGCAGTACTTC. It is translated as CASIRSYEQYF.

The gene calls are TRBV2 and TRBJ1-1; the D gene is possibly TRBD1 (6 bases). CDR1 and CDR2 from the germline V gene are SNHLY and FYNNEI. The ends were cut back, 0 bases at V and 11 bases at J, with 16 bases in the middle. The length of the CDR3 is 14 residues. CDR3 amino acids: CASSEALVRGTAFF. CDR3 bases: TGTGCCAGCAGTGAAGCGCTTGTGAGGGGGACGGCTTTCTTT. Drawing the rest from reference TRBV2 and TRBJ1-1, the complete variable domain is EPEVTQTPSHQVTQMGQEVILRCVPISNHLYFYWYRQILGQKVEFLVSFYNNEISEKSEIFDDQFSVERPDGSNFTLKIRSTKLEDSAMYFCASSEALVRGTAFFGQGTRLTVV.

A few counts support this clone. J is TRBJ2-1 and V is TRBV30, with 10 bases lining up with TRBD2. V was clipped by 0 bases and J by 7 bases; unmatched bases: 6. Germline V gene lookup returns CDR1 GTSNPN and CDR2 SVGIG (reference sequence). The CDR3 covers 15 residues. This CDR3 reads CAWSVKLAGTNEQFF. CDR3 nucleotides: TGTGCCTGGAGTGTAAAACTAGCGGGAACTAATGAGCAGTTCTTC.

This sequence joins TRBV28 and TRBJ2-3; D remains unclear. Trimming removed 5 bases at V and 2 bases at J, with 8 bases between. The germline V gene encodes CDR1 MDHEN and CDR2 SYDVKM. The CDR3 runs to 13 residues. Here the CDR3 reads CASSPHPTDTQYF. The CDR3 DNA is TGTGCCAGCAGTCCCCACCCCACAGATACGCAGTATTTT. Full variable domain (outside the CDR3, taken from reference TRBV28 and TRBJ2-3): DVKVTQSSRYLVKRTGEKVFLECVQDMDHENMFWYRQDPGLGLRLIYFSYDVKMKEKGDIPEGYSVSREKKERFSLILESASTNQTSMYLCASSPHPTDTQYFGPGTRLTVL.

The chain uses TRBV6-6 and TRBJ1-6; weak D call: TRBD1 (5 bases). V gave up 6 bases and J gave up 10 bases, with 19 bases separating them. The CDR3 runs to 15 residues. Germline CDR1 and CDR2: MNHNY and SVGAGI (reference sequence). The CDR3 reads CASRGAQGQVSPLHF. For the CDR3, the DNA is TGTGCCAGCAGGGGAGCGCAGGGCCAAGTATCACCCCTCCACTTT.

V usage is TRBV2 and J usage is TRBJ2-7, with 9 nucleotides matching TRBD1. Unmatched junction bases numbered 5, after V lost 4 bases and J lost 4 bases. The CDR3 has 14 amino acids. Germline assignment: CDR1 SNHLY and CDR2 FYNNEI. The CDR3 nucleotides are TGTGCCAGCAGTGGACAGGGGGGGCCTTACGAGCAGTACTTC. Translating it yields CASSGQGGPYEQYF.

This clone was detected only once. The V and J genes are TRBV19 and TRBJ2-1, with D possibly being TRBD1 or TRBD2 (5 bases each). Trimming pared 0 bases from V and 0 bases from J, leaving 12 bases between. Germline loops: CDR1 LNHDA, CDR2 SQIVND (reference sequence). This CDR3 has 17 residues. CDR3 protein: CASSIDRSGSSYNEQFF. For the CDR3, the DNA is TGTGCCAGTAGTATAGATCGTTCAGGGAGCTCCTACAATGAGCAGTTCTTC.

The CDR3 loop is CASGTRHEQYF. In DNA, the CDR3 is TGTGCCAGCGGGACTAGGCACGAGCAGTACTTC. The rearrangement joins TRBV6-5 to TRBJ2-7; 8 positions agree with TRBD2. Germline-derived CDR1 and CDR2 are MNHEY and SVGAGI. Trimming took 8 bases from V and 5 from J; bases not matched to a gene: 2. The CDR3 is 11 amino acids.

The V gene is TRBV5-1, the J gene TRBJ2-7; perhaps TRBD1 as D (6 bases). The CDR3 loop spans 13 amino acids. The germline CDR1 and CDR2 sequences are SGHRS and YFSETQ. V shed 4 bases and J shed 2 bases, with 10 bases lying between them. CDR3 region: CASSHRDTYEQYF. CDR3 coding DNA: TGCGCCAGCAGCCACCGGGACACCTACGAGCAGTACTTC.

The V call is TRBV9, the J call TRBJ2-3; 13 bases are a match to TRBD2. The CDR3 totals 21 residues. Looked up from germline, CDR1 is SGDLS and CDR2 is YYNGEE. J was trimmed by 4 bases and V by 4 bases; bases with no gene match: 21. This CDR3 is CASSYPGTSGIRGPPADTQYF. The CDR3 region has the DNA TGTGCCAGCAGCTATCCCGGGACTAGCGGGATACGGGGACCCCCCGCAGATACGCAGTATTTT.

The chain uses TRBV6-6 and TRBJ2-7, with no clear D. The CDR3 sequence is 10 residues long. Per germline, CDR1 MNHNY and CDR2 SVGAGI (reference sequence). Trimming removed 7 bases from V and 6 bases from J, with 7 bases in between. DNA of the CDR3: TGTGCCAGCACCCCCCTCGAGCAGTACTTC. Translated, it gives CASTPLEQYF.

For the CDR3, the DNA is TGTGCCAGTAGTACCGGGACAGGAGCCTCCTACGAGCAGTACTTC. Translation: CASSTGTGASYEQYF. This chain joins TRBV19 and TRBJ2-7, with TRBD1 matching 8 bases. The V gene end was trimmed by 4 bases and the J gene end by 0 bases; junction bases not matched to a gene: 5. Germline lookup yields CDR1 LNHDA and CDR2 SQIVND (reference sequence). This CDR3 is built from 15 residues. Full variable domain (remainder filled in from reference TRBV19 and TRBJ2-7): DGGITQSPKYLFRKEGQNVTLSCEQNLNHDAMYWYRQDPGQGLRLIYYSQIVNDFQKGDIAEGYSVSREKKESFPLTVTSAQKNPTAFYLCASSTGTGASYEQYFGPGTRLTVT.